Below are 8 T cell receptor beta chains sequenced from a single sample in a study of cytomegalovirus exposure and HLA in healthy donors. The assay was immunoSEQ multiplex PCR, and TCRdb's table has in-frame clones only and misses some. The data hold 150,000 or so clones, with about 86% observed a single time. The sequenced sample consisted of PBMCs. These receptors were collected from a human donor in good health.

This chain uses TRBV15 with TRBJ2-2; no clear D. Trimming pared 1 base from V and 6 bases from J, leaving 9 bases between. The CDR3 spans 14 residues. CDR1 is LNHNV, CDR2 YYDKDF, per germline (reference sequence). The CDR3 loop is CATSRGGPAGELFF. CDR3 bases: TGTGCCACCAGCAGAGGTGGGCCCGCCGGGGAGCTGTTTTTT. Full variable domain (rest looked up from reference TRBV15 and TRBJ2-2): DAMVIQNPRYQVTQFGKPVTLSCSQTLNHNVMYWYQQKSSQAPKLLFHYYDKDFNNEADTPDNFQSRRPNTSFCFLDIRSPGLGDTAMYLCATSRGGPAGELFFGEGSRLTVL.

The chain has TRBV15 and TRBJ2-1; D unresolved. Germline V CDR1 and CDR2: LNHNV, YYDKDF (reference sequence). The V and J ends lost 3 bases and 0 bases respectively, with 12 bases between them. This CDR3 has 16 amino acids. CDR3: CATSSPRKASYNEQFF. CDR3 coding DNA: TGTGCCACCAGCAGTCCCCGAAAAGCCTCCTACAATGAGCAGTTCTTC.

The gene calls are TRBV9 and TRBJ2-1; perhaps TRBD1 as D (5 bases). Germline CDR1 SGDLS, CDR2 YYNGEE. CDR3 size: 16 residues. With 4 bases removed from V and 0 bases from J, the gap between germline ends came to 14 bases. As DNA, the CDR3 is TGTGCCAGCAGCCCTCGACAGAGAAGCTCCTACAATGAGCAGTTCTTC. Its translation: CASSPRQRSSYNEQFF. The whole variable domain, filled in from reference TRBV9 and TRBJ2-1, reads DSGVTQTPKHLITATGQRVTLRCSPRSGDLSVYWYQQSLDQGLQFLIQYYNGEERAKGNILERFSAQQFPDLHSELNLSSLELGDSALYFCASSPRQRSSYNEQFFGPGTRLTVL.

The rearrangement uses TRBV29-1 and TRBJ1-2; the match to TRBD1 covers 8 bases. Germline CDR1 reads SQVTM; CDR2 reads ANQGSEA. This CDR3 spans 15 amino acids. V dropped 4 bases and J dropped 5; count of bases not matched to a gene: 12. DNA of the CDR3: TGCAGCGTTGGAGCAGGGGGCCTTACCGCGTATGGCTACACCTTC. Protein sequence: CSVGAGGLTAYGYTF.

As concerns this clone: Mismatch with germline at one junction end may stem from a read error. The genes are TRBV2 and TRBJ2-7, with D possibly being TRBD2 (5 bases). Germline V gene data show CDR1 as SNHLY and CDR2 as FYNNEI. This CDR3 contains 16 residues. The DNA for the CDR3 is TGTGCCAGCCGTGATCCTTCCATTCAGCGGAGTTACGAGCAGTACTTC. Its translation: CASRDPSIQRSYEQYF.

The table lists this clone with a count of one. This chain connects TRBV18 to TRBJ2-5; 11 nucleotides match TRBD2. The V and J ends lost 3 bases and 4 bases, in that order; junction bases with no gene match: 4. The CDR3 loop spans 15 amino acids. Germline V gene sequence: CDR1 KGHSH, CDR2 LQKENI. The CDR3 DNA reads as TGTGCCAGCTCACCTGGGACTAGCGGAGGAGAGACCCAGTACTTC. Translated: CASSPGTSGGETQYF.

A note on this clone: Because the CDR3's place on the DNA is in doubt, the DNA is left out and the CDR3 is given as listed by TCRdb. The chain has TRBV30 and TRBJ2-3; the table's D call TRBD1 went unverified against the DNA. Looked up from germline, CDR1 is GTSNPN and CDR2 is SVGIG (reference sequence). With termini counted, the CDR3 has 15 amino acids. The CDR3 here is CAWSVPSFGQGAWYF.

The chain is built from TRBV15 and TRBJ1-3, with D maybe TRBD1 (5 bases). Germline loops: CDR1 LNHNV, CDR2 YYDKDF (reference sequence). With 2 bases removed from V and 0 bases from J, the gap between germline ends came to 17 bases. The CDR3 loop spans 18 amino acids. CDR3 nucleotide sequence: TGTGCCACCAGCAGATTAACGTCGACAGCAATCTCTGGAAACACCATATATTTT. Encoded protein: CATSRLTSTAISGNTIYF.